This TCR beta chain was recovered during a study of molecular identifiers for immune sequencing clone quantification. TCRdb fed the PCR reads into MiXCR, producing one record per CDR3 protein. The sample holds about half a million distinct CDR3 sequences, about 22% seen once. Regarding this clonotype: This could be a read error, since a much larger clone is one nucleotide away. The missing conserved phenylalanine or tryptophan at the end of this CDR3 makes a read error likely.

The CDR3 sequence is 16 residues long. V lost 6 bases, J lost 3 bases, and 8 bases stayed unmatched. Germline CDR1 and CDR2: MDHEN and SYDVKM. The sample comprised naive CD8+ T cells from blood, with Jurkat cell RNA spiked in. Subset reported: FACS-sorted CD8+CD4-CCR7+CD45RA+ naive T cells. The chain links TRBV28 to TRBJ1-5, with 10 positions matching TRBD1. The receptor's source is a human donor in good health. Some libraries in this study had Jurkat cell RNA spiked in. The CDR3 DNA sequence: TGTGCCAGCAGCTTGGGACAGGGGTTATACAATCAGCCCCAGCATTCT. Translating it yields CASSLGQGLYNQPQHS.